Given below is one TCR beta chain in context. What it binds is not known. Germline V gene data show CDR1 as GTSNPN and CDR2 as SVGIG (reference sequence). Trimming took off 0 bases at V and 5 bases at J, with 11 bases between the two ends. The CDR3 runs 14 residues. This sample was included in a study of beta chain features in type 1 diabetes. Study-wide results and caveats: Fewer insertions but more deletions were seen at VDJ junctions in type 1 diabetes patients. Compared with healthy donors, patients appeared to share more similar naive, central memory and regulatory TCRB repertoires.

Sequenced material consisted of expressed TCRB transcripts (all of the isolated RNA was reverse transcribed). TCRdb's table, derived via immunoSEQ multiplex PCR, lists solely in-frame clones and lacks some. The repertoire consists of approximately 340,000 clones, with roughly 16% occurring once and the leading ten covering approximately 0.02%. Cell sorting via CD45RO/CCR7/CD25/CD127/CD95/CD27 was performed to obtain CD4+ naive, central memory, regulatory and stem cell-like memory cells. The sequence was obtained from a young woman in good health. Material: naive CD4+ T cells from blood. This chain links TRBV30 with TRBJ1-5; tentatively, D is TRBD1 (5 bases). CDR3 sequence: CAWSVGERDQPQHF. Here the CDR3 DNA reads TGTGCCTGGAGTGTAGGGGAGCGGGATCAGCCCCAGCATTTT.